What follows describes a single TCR beta chain. This clonotype showed up many times. It lacks a known antigen. No base qualities exist here, and no much larger clone lies one base off it. This specimen belongs to a study of neurological immune-mediated disorders (dated 2019 in TCRdb). Background for the entire study: The study compared peripheral blood TCR-beta repertoires of HTLV-I-associated myelopathy (HAM/TSP) patients, multiple sclerosis patients and healthy controls using UMI-based sequencing. Longitudinal samples, technical triplicates and paired sorted CD4+ and CD8+ T-cell subsets, alongside PBMC samples, were included among the roughly 110 TCR-beta libraries. Of the roughly 68 subjects in the cohort, about 14 were HAM/TSP patients, around 35 were multiple sclerosis patients, and about 20 were healthy controls.

To synthesize cDNA, template-switch 5'RACE was performed with a primer carrying a 10-nucleotide random unique molecular identifier so that each TCR transcript was tagged. Over 170 million TCR-beta sequences, covering 15-18 subjects, were produced in each sequencing run. Total RNA was extracted with the RNeasy kit. The KAPA Real-time Library Amplification kit was used to amplify TCR-beta VDJ regions with primers for the TCR constant region and the 5'RACE anchor. Sample indexes and Illumina adaptors were added in a first PCR, after which library yield was increased in a second PCR. After Ampure bead purification, the TCR product of roughly 650 bp was size-selected on a 2% E-gel SizeSelection system. Before pooling, libraries had their quality checked on a Bioanalyzer, their concentration measured with Qubit, and their quantity determined with the Kapa Library Quantification kit. Paired-end 2 x 150 bp sequencing of the libraries was performed on an Illumina HiSeq 2500. To increase sequence diversity, about 25-30% phiX was spiked into each library pool. On the study's bioinformatics: Quality-filtered reads were processed with the UMI-based MiGEC pipeline, which removed over 85% of raw TCR sequences during error correction. IMGT germline references were used for alignment of VDJ genes, and clonotypes were defined by a unique CDR3 amino acid sequence together with V-J genes. Clonal expansion, Shannon diversity, and CDR3 relatedness (CalcPairwiseDistances, ClusterSamples) were evaluated with VDJtools, and phylogenetic trees were built with CLCbio workbench. Using coefficient-of-variation modelling across technical triplicates, the study counted a clone as expanded if it had at least 8 unique UMIs. Starting from the raw public reads, TCRdb applied fastp trimming at Q25, assembled clones with MiXCR and retained in-frame beta chains. CDR3 protein duplicates are merged, each entry listing the most common genes and DNA. The V and J calls were determined by TCRdb, not by the authors. The sample records approximately 30,000 distinct CDR3 sequences, approximately 24% of which are singletons. The top ten hold about 32% of the sample.

TCR libraries for sorted subsets were made from 1 million sorted CD4+ or CD8+ T cells. Peripheral blood underwent Ficoll-Hypaque density gradient centrifugation to isolate PBMCs, which were then cryopreserved in liquid nitrogen. Paired sorted CD4+ and CD8+ subsets came from healthy controls, HAM/TSP patients and MS patients. In the germline V gene, CDR1 corresponds to SGHDT and CDR2 to YYEEEE. V is clipped by 0 bases and J by 5 bases, and the sequence between their germline boundaries is 9 bases long. From the cysteine through the phenylalanine, the CDR3 covers 14 amino acids. Of the read, only the CDR3 DNA is kept; its 42 bases are in frame from base 1. The investigation overall reported the following: The highest TCR clonal expansion was observed in HAM/TSP patients, whereas the lowest was observed in MS patients, even when compared with healthy controls. No identical CDR3 amino acid sequences were shared among expanded clones across subjects, suggesting private TCR-beta repertoires in all groups.

Sequenced material: CD4+ T cells from blood. The sequence joins TRBV5-6 to TRBJ1-5, with a weak D call of TRBD1 (6 bases match). The TCR sequence derives from a man aged 45 to 65 with HTLV-1-associated myelopathy (HAM/TSP). The CDR3 reads CASSLGGPDQPQHF. The DNA reads as follows: TGTGCCAGCAGCTTGGGGGGGCCGGATCAGCCCCAGCATTTT.